This entry is about one TCR beta chain. The data stem from a study of blood T cell repertoires in COVID-19. On the study more broadly: There were acute and convalescent COVID-19 samples, and they came from the United States, Italy and Spain.

Under the authors' procedure: Reference gene primer amplification yielded estimated nucleated cell counts. Measured with immunoSEQ multiplex PCR; TCRdb has only the in-frame clones, and not every one. Clonal size and the V and J genes are those of that table, whereas D and trimming came from the DNA. This repertoire shows roughly 240,000 clones, roughly 80% found once; its top ten account for 4.6%. Trimming removed 6 bases at V and 3 bases at J, with 18 bases between. The CDR3 has 15 amino acids. Germline CDR1 reads MGHDK; CDR2 reads SYGVNS. This TCR came from a man aged 55 to 70 who had recovered from COVID-19. Sequencing used peripheral blood. V usage is TRBV25-1 and J usage is TRBJ2-7, with D possibly TRBD2 on 6 matching bases. The chain's CDR3 is CASSDAGGVHYEQYF. Here the CDR3 DNA reads TGTGCCAGCAGCGATGCAGGCGGGGTACACTACGAGCAGTACTTC.